This TCR beta chain was recovered during a study of blood T cell repertoires in COVID-19. For the study at large: Sites across the United States, Italy and Spain contributed samples from acute and convalescent COVID-19. T cells, B-cell-depleted T cells, or PBMCs provided the cDNA or gDNA that served as material.

V gave up 8 bases and J gave up 1 base, with 11 bases separating them. The CDR3 spans 13 residues. Germline lookup yields CDR1 MNHEY and CDR2 SVGAGI. As originally analysed: Amplifying reference gene primers gave estimates of nucleated cell counts. Profiled with immunoSEQ multiplex PCR; TCRdb holds only in-frame clones, not every one. That table is the source of V, J and clone size, and D and trimming were worked out from the DNA. Here the sample spans 46,000 or so clones, more than 75% being singletons. The receptor was isolated from a man in his sixties with active or convalescent COVID-19. Sequencing used peripheral blood. The chain carries TRBV6-5 and TRBJ1-1; D unresolved. The CDR3 loop is CASGTPGNTEAFF. In DNA, the CDR3 is TGTGCCAGCGGAACTCCAGGGAACACTGAAGCTTTCTTT.